Below, one T cell receptor beta chain is given with its context. These data are taken from a study of blood T cell repertoires in COVID-19. Study details: Specimens from acute and convalescent COVID-19 originated in the United States, Italy and Spain. Nucleic acid was either cDNA or gDNA, and it came from T cells, B-cell-depleted T cells, or PBMCs.

Profiled with immunoSEQ multiplex PCR; TCRdb holds only in-frame clones, not every one. The profile covers 220,000 or so clones, with around 89% appearing a single time and about 3.3% taken by the ten largest. The receptor was derived from a woman between 18 and 29 years old in a cohort exposed to, infected with or recovered from COVID-19 (not recorded which). The sample comprised PBMCs or T cells enriched from blood (not recorded which).

CDR3 bases: TGTGCCACCTCAGGGGAATCCACAGATACGCAGTATTTT. This translates into CATSGESTDTQYF. The genes are TRBV6-4 and TRBJ2-3; tentatively, D is TRBD1 (6 bases). Between the trimmed V and J ends, which lost 10 bases and 2 bases, there was a span of 13 bases. The V gene's germline CDR1 is MRHNA and CDR2 SNTAGT. CDR3 size: 13 residues.